The subject of this entry is one T cell receptor (beta chain). Its antigen is not identified. The sample belongs to a study of T cells in Graves' hyperthyroidism and ophthalmopathy. What was amplified from RNA transcripts were TCR beta CDR3 regions. In the first-round RT-PCR of the TCR CDR3, the HTBI primer set was used. TCRdb ran MiXCR on the multiplex PCR reads and lists one entry per CDR3 protein. This sample has about 640,000 distinct CDR3 sequences, with 40% to 55% found just once. The ends were cut back, 3 bases at V and 5 bases at J, with 13 bases in the middle. Germline lookup yields CDR1 LNHDA and CDR2 SQIVND (reference sequence). This CDR3 has 14 amino acids. Study results and caveats: Prediction of ophthalmopathy progression came a median around 6 months pre-onset. Blood also showed most of the thyroid clonotypes that were expanded above 0.001. Stable hyperthyroidism was told apart from ophthalmopathy by a model built on 13 V-J features.

Diagnoses were established using clinical symptoms, serum thyroxine and TRAb, thyroid ultrasound and orbital computed tomography. The chain links TRBV19 to TRBJ2-5; weak D call: TRBD1 (5 bases). The sequence was collected from an adult man with Graves' disease, either hyperthyroidism or ophthalmopathy (not recorded which). The specimen was peripheral blood or thyroid tissue (not recorded which). The CDR3 DNA follows: TGTGCCAGTAGTATCCGTCAGGGAATCGAGACCCAGTACTTC. Its translation: CASSIRQGIETQYF.